This TCR beta chain emerged from a study of T cell repertoires in cytomegalovirus infection. Turning to the study itself: CMV infection plus the matching HLA type was flagged by public TCR beta signatures. Regarding the study as a whole: The cumulative frequency of public TCR beta families identified carriers of CMV plus the relevant HLA. CMV-specific TCR beta clonotypes restricted by HLA-C were the ones dominating the ex vivo response.

This clonotype appeared many times. Its antigen is undetermined. TCRdb called the reads again in MiXCR, with one record for every CDR3 protein. Counted here are about 460,000 distinct CDR3 sequences, approximately 10% occurring once; the ten biggest clones make up 9.5% to 13%. The CDR3 is 15 residues long. Trimming cost V 1 base and J 2 bases; bases outside gene matches: 4. CDR1 SGHVS and CDR2 FNYEAQ come from the germline V gene. Material for sequencing was PBMCs. V and J are TRBV7-6 and TRBJ2-7; TRBD1 agrees at 8 bases. The source of this sequence is a human donor in good health (CMV status not recorded). Some clones in this sample may be carry-over from other donors' samples. The CDR3 coding sequence is TGTGCCAGCAGCTTAGTTGGGGGACAGGCCTACGAGCAGTACTTC. It codes for CASSLVGGQAYEQYF.